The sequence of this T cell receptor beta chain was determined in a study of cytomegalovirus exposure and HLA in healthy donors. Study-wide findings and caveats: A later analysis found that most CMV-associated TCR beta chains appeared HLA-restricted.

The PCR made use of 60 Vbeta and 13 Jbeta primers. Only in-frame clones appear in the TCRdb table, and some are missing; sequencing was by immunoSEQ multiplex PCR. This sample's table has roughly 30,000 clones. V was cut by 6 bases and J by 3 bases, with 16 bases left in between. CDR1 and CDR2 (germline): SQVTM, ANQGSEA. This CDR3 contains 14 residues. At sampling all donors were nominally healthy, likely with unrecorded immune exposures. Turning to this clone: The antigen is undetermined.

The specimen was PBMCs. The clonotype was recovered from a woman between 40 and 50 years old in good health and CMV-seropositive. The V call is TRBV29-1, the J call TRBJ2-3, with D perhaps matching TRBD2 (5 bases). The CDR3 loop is CSVSSWSGTDTQYF. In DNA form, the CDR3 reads TGCAGCGTGAGTAGTTGGTCGGGAACAGATACGCAGTATTTT.